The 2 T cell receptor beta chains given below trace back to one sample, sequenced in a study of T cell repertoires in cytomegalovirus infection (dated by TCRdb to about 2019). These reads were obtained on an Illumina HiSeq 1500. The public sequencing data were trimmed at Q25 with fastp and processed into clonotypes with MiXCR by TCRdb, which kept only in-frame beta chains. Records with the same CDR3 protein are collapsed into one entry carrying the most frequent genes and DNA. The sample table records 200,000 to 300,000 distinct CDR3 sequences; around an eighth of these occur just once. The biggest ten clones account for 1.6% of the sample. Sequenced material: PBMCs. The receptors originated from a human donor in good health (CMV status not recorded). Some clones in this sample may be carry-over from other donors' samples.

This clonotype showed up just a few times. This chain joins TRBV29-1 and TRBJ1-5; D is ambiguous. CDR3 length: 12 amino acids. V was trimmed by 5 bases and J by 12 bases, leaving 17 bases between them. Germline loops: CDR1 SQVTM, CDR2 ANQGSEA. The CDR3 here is CSVLTDPTLQHF. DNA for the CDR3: TGCAGCGTTCTGACCGATCCAACCCTCCAGCATTTT.

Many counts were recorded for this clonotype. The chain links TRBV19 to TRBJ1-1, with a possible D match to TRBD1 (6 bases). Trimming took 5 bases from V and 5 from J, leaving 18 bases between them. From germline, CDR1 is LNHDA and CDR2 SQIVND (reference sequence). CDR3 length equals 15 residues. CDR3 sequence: CASSFRGGRGTEAFF. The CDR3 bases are TGTGCCAGTAGTTTCCGGGGGGGGCGGGGGACTGAAGCTTTCTTT. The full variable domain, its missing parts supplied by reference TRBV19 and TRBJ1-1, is DGGITQSPKYLFRKEGQNVTLSCEQNLNHDAMYWYRQDPGQGLRLIYYSQIVNDFQKGDIAEGYSVSREKKESFPLTVTSAQKNPTAFYLCASSFRGGRGTEAFFGQGTRLTVV.